One sample yielded the 23 T cell receptor beta chains listed below, sequenced in a study of blood T cell repertoires in COVID-19. Assay: immunoSEQ multiplex PCR; the TCRdb copy retains only in-frame clones and omits some. Of about 250,000 clones listed, about 86% are singletons. Sequenced sample: peripheral blood. These TCRs come from a man between 45 and 60 years old with active or convalescent COVID-19.

The chain has TRBV28 and TRBJ2-3, with TRBD2 identical over 8 bases. J lost 6 bases, V lost 3 bases, and 5 bases had no gene match. This CDR3 spans 14 amino acids. Germline-derived CDR1 and CDR2 are MDHEN and SYDVKM. This chain's CDR3 is CASSLGGGPDTQYF. The CDR3 region has the DNA TGTGCCAGCAGTTTGGGCGGGGGGCCTGATACGCAGTATTTT.

The chain is built from TRBV18 and TRBJ1-4, with D possibly TRBD1 on 6 matching bases. This CDR3 contains 13 residues. Between the trimmed V and J ends, which lost 3 bases and 4 bases, there was a span of 6 bases. Germline V gene data show CDR1 as KGHSH and CDR2 as LQKENI. The CDR3 loop is CASSPDSNEKLFF. CDR3 nucleotides: TGTGCCAGCTCACCGGACAGTAATGAAAAACTGTTTTTT.

J is TRBJ1-5 and V is TRBV10-3, with TRBD1 matching 11 bases. V shed 6 bases, J shed 2 bases, and the junction held 15 bases outside the gene matches. Germline assignment: CDR1 ENHRY and CDR2 SYGVKD. The CDR3 loop spans 19 amino acids. CDR3 nucleotides: TGTGCCATCAGGATCACGGTGGACAGGGGGCTTCCGGGCAATCAGCCCCAGCATTTT. It yields the protein CAIRITVDRGLPGNQPQHF.

Only one count was recorded for this clone. This chain joins TRBV9 and TRBJ2-3; tentatively, D is TRBD2 (5 bases). The CDR3 spans 15 residues. The germline CDR1 and CDR2 sequences are SGDLS and YYNGEE. Trimming took 1 base from V and 3 from J, leaving 12 bases between them. CDR3 residues: CASSVLEGRTDTQYF. DNA of the CDR3: TGTGCCAGCAGCGTACTCGAGGGTCGGACAGATACGCAGTATTTT. Full variable domain (missing parts from reference TRBV9 and TRBJ2-3): DSGVTQTPKHLITATGQRVTLRCSPRSGDLSVYWYQQSLDQGLQFLIQYYNGEERAKGNILERFSAQQFPDLHSELNLSSLELGDSALYFCASSVLEGRTDTQYFGPGTRLTVL.

The genes are TRBV3-1 (or the pseudogene TRBV3-2) and TRBJ2-1, with 11 nucleotides matching TRBD2. The ends lost 2 bases at V and 0 bases at J; junction bases unmatched: 9. Germline CDR1 reads LGHDT; CDR2 reads YNNKEL (reference sequence). The CDR3 is made up of 19 amino acids. The CDR3 sequence: CASSQLAGGLTPSYNEQFF. The CDR3 nucleotides are TGTGCCAGCAGCCAATTAGCGGGGGGGCTGACACCCTCCTACAATGAGCAGTTCTTC.

This chain joins TRBV19 and TRBJ1-5, with 9 bases lining up with TRBD1. The CDR3 contains 16 residues. The junction had 9 bases not matched to a gene; V was cut back by 9 bases and J by 0 bases. Germline values: CDR1 LNHDA, CDR2 SQIVND (reference sequence). The CDR3: CASGGQGTSSNQPQHF. The CDR3 DNA reads TGTGCCAGCGGGGGACAGGGAACGAGTAGCAATCAGCCCCAGCATTTT.

The genes are TRBV30 and TRBJ2-2, with 8 bases that match TRBD1. The CDR3 is 19 residues long. V was pared by 4 bases and J by 1 base, with 17 bases of the junction left unmatched. Germline V gene sequence: CDR1 GTSNPN, CDR2 SVGIG (reference sequence). The CDR3 is CAWTNKGGRGRGNTGELFF. The CDR3 region has the DNA TGTGCCTGGACCAACAAAGGAGGCAGGGGGCGAGGGAACACCGGGGAGCTGTTTTTT.

This chain joins TRBV5-1 and TRBJ2-2; TRBD1 might be the D (5 bases). The CDR3 is 15 residues long. Deletions cut 2 bases from V and 7 bases from J, with 15 bases between. CDR1 SGHRS and CDR2 YFSETQ come from the germline V gene. The CDR3 loop reads CASSFIWGLDGELFF. CDR3 nucleotides: TGCGCCAGCAGCTTCATATGGGGCCTGGACGGGGAGCTGTTTTTT.

V usage is TRBV9 and J usage is TRBJ2-1; 9 positions agree with TRBD1. Germline V gene lookup returns CDR1 SGDLS and CDR2 YYNGEE. The V gene end was trimmed by 4 bases and the J gene end by 8 bases; junction bases not matched to a gene: 10. The CDR3 is 15 amino acids. DNA of the CDR3: TGTGCCAGCAGCAACCGGGACAGGGCTGAGGATGAGCAGTTCTTC. Protein: CASSNRDRAEDEQFF. Supplemented by reference TRBV9 and TRBJ2-1, the full variable domain reads DSGVTQTPKHLITATGQRVTLRCSPRSGDLSVYWYQQSLDQGLQFLIQYYNGEERAKGNILERFSAQQFPDLHSELNLSSLELGDSALYFCASSNRDRAEDEQFFGPGTRLTVL.

The V gene is TRBV7-2, the J gene TRBJ2-3; D not resolved. Deletions cut 3 bases from V and 6 bases from J, with 10 bases between. CDR1 is SGHTA, CDR2 FQGNSA, per germline. CDR3 size: 13 residues. DNA of the CDR3: TGTGCCAGCAGCTTTGACCACGGGGATACGCAGTATTTT. This sequence encodes CASSFDHGDTQYF. Drawing the rest from reference TRBV7-2 and TRBJ2-3, the complete variable domain is GAGVSQSPSNKVTEKGKDVELRCDPISGHTALYWYRQSLGQGLEFLIYFQGNSAPDKSGLPSDRFSAERTGGSVSTLTIQRTQQEDSAVYLCASSFDHGDTQYFGPGTRLTVL.

The chain couples TRBV6-1 to TRBJ2-7, with D possibly being TRBD2 (6 bases). In germline, CDR1 is MNHNS, CDR2 SASEGT. The CDR3 has 14 amino acids. V was pared by 2 bases and J by 2 bases, with 10 bases between. As DNA, the CDR3 is TGTGCCAGCAGTGAATTGTTAGCGGCCTACGAGCAGTACTTC. Translating it yields CASSELLAAYEQYF.

The chain carries TRBV27 and TRBJ2-3; 8 nucleotides line up with TRBD1. The length of the CDR3 is 16 residues. CDR1 is MNHEY, CDR2 SMNVEV, per germline (reference sequence). V shed 6 bases, J shed 1 base, and the junction held 9 bases outside the gene matches. The CDR3, as DNA: TGTGCCAGCAGCCCCAGACAGGGGTTCGGCACAGATACGCAGTATTTT. It translates to CASSPRQGFGTDTQYF.

The chain has TRBV5-1 and TRBJ2-7, with TRBD1 matching 9 bases. CDR3 size: 15 residues. Germline CDR1 is SGHRS and CDR2 is YFSETQ. V trimming: 4 bases; J trimming: 4 bases; junction bases outside the gene matches: 9. The CDR3 bases are TGCGCCAGCAGCACCGGACCGGGACAGGGTTACGAGCAGTACTTC. Translated: CASSTGPGQGYEQYF. Drawing the rest from reference TRBV5-1 and TRBJ2-7, the complete variable domain is KAGVTQTPRYLIKTRGQQVTLSCSPISGHRSVSWYQQTPGQGLQFLFEYFSETQRNKGNFPGRFSGRQFSNSRSEMNVSTLELGDSALYLCASSTGPGQGYEQYFGPGTRLTVT.

The chain is built from TRBV4-2 and TRBJ2-7; 11 positions agree with TRBD1. The CDR3 extends over 18 amino acids. The germline gives CDR1 LGHNA, CDR2 YNFKEQ. V shed 1 base and J 7 bases; nucleotides not matched to a gene: 15. The DNA of the CDR3 is TGTGCCAGCAGCCAAGTTCAAATTCGGACAGGGGGCAGTAGGGAGCAGTACTTC. It specifies CASSQVQIRTGGSREQYF.

This chain joins TRBV11-1 and TRBJ2-1; D is perhaps TRBD2 (6 bases). Trimming removed 2 bases from V and 0 bases from J, with 11 bases in between. Germline V CDR1 and CDR2: SGHAT, FQDESV (reference sequence). The CDR3 runs to 16 residues. The CDR3 DNA reads as TGTGCCAGCAGCTTACGGGGGACGAGCTCCTACAATGAGCAGTTCTTC. It translates to CASSLRGTSSYNEQFF.

This sequence joins TRBV3-1 (or the pseudogene TRBV3-2) and TRBJ2-3, with a weak D call TRBD2 (5 bases). Per the germline V gene, CDR1 is LGHDT and CDR2 is YNNKEL (reference sequence). The CDR3 runs 14 residues. V lost 2 bases to trimming and J lost 2 bases, with 8 bases between them. The CDR3 region is CASSQPGNTDTQYF. CDR3 bases: TGTGCCAGCAGCCAACCCGGGAACACAGATACGCAGTATTTT.

This clone appeared once. V is TRBV3-1 (or the pseudogene TRBV3-2) and J is TRBJ2-5; 8 bases are a match to TRBD1. The CDR3 totals 14 residues. The V and J ends lost 4 bases and 4 bases, in that order; junction bases with no gene match: 5. CDR1 and CDR2 (germline): LGHDT, YNNKEL (reference sequence). CDR3 loop: CASSPRTGRETQYF. CDR3 DNA: TGTGCCAGCAGCCCGAGGACAGGGCGAGAGACCCAGTACTTC.

A note on this clone: At one end, the junction sequence differs from germline, possibly due to a read error. The chain recombines TRBV6-1 with TRBJ1-2; TRBD1 matches at 8 bases. The CDR3 runs to 12 residues. Germline V lookup: CDR1 MNHNS, CDR2 SASEGT. In DNA form, the CDR3 reads TGTGCCAGCAGTGAAGGAGACAGGGGCGTCTCCTTC. This sequence encodes CASSEGDRGVSF.

Here the CDR3 reads CASSLDPPNEQFF. The CDR3 region has the DNA TGTGCCAGCAGCTTAGATCCCCCGAATGAGCAGTTCTTC. V usage is TRBV11-3 and J usage is TRBJ2-1; no definite D call. The germline gives CDR1 SGHNT, CDR2 YENEEA. The CDR3 sequence is 13 residues long. Trimming stripped 0 bases from V and 7 bases from J, with 7 bases between.

The chain has TRBV27 and TRBJ1-2; TRBD1 is a possible D gene (6 bases). The CDR3 covers 14 residues. CDR1 MNHEY and CDR2 SMNVEV come from the germline V gene (reference sequence). V lost 2 bases and J 7 bases, leaving 14 bases between the germline ends. Here the CDR3 reads CASSLVRGGGGYTF. Here the CDR3 DNA reads TGTGCCAGCAGTTTAGTCAGGGGCGGAGGTGGCTACACCTTC.

J is TRBJ1-6 and V is TRBV10-3; a possible D gene is TRBD1 (5 bases). This CDR3 has 16 amino acids. V was pared by 4 bases and J by 5 bases, with 15 bases between. CDR1 is ENHRY, CDR2 SYGVKD, per germline. The CDR3 loop reads CAISAQLGANNSPLHF. The CDR3 region has the DNA TGTGCCATCAGTGCCCAGCTTGGGGCGAATAATTCACCCCTCCACTTT.

The rearrangement uses TRBV5-1 and TRBJ2-1; the D gene is possibly TRBD2 (5 bases). Per germline, CDR1 SGHRS and CDR2 YFSETQ. The CDR3 sequence is 13 residues long. The germline V and J ends were trimmed by 4 bases and 5 bases, with 10 bases remaining between them. The CDR3 sequence is CASSVDSNNEQFF. The CDR3 coding sequence is TGCGCCAGCAGCGTGGACTCTAACAATGAGCAGTTCTTC.

CDR3 in DNA: TGTGCCAGCAGTTTTCAGGGCGGGGGGGCGGATACGCAGTATTTT. It is translated as CASSFQGGGADTQYF. The chain joins TRBV28 to TRBJ2-3; 9 bases align to TRBD2. The CDR3 spans 15 residues. V shed 3 bases, J shed 6 bases, and the junction held 7 bases outside the gene matches. Germline CDR1 reads MDHEN; CDR2 reads SYDVKM.